This TCR beta chain was obtained from a study of glioma-infiltrating T cells. The CDR3 is made up of 17 amino acids. CDR1 SEHNR and CDR2 FQNEAQ come from the germline V gene (reference sequence). Notes on the study in general: Tissue and blood shared very few CDR3 sequences. Tissue-blood divergence was below expectation in non-neoplastic patients, above in gliomas.

Using RNA template, CDR3s of TCR alpha and beta were amplified with iRepertoire arm-PCR. TCRdb passed the multiplex PCR reads through MiXCR, listing each CDR3 protein once. The sample gives over 100,000 distinct CDR3 sequences, around a quarter of which show up once; 35% is in the top ten. Turning to this clonotype: Its antigen remains unidentified. The junction departs from germline at one end; a sequencing error may be responsible.

The chain links TRBV7-9 to TRBJ1-1; TRBD1 might be the D (5 bases). This clonotype originated in a human donor with low-grade glioma or glioblastoma, undergoing nonglioma brain surgery, or in good health (not recorded which). The specimen sequenced was glioma tissue, nonneoplastic brain tissue, or PBMCs (not recorded which). The CDR3, as DNA: TGTGCCAGCAGCCCAAAAGCCATTGGGGGGACGGACACCGAAGCTTTATTT. It translates to CASSPKAIGGTDTEALF.